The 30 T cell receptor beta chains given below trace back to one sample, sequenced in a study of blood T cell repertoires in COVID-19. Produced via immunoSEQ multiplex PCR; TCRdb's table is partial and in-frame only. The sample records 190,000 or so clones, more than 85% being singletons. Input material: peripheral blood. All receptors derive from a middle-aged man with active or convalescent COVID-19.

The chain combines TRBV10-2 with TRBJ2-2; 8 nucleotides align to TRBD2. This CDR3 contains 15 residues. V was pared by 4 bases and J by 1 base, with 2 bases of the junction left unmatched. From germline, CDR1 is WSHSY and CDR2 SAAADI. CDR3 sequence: CASSAAGGNTGELFF. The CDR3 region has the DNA TGCGCCAGCAGTGCCGCGGGGGGGAACACCGGGGAGCTGTTTTTT.

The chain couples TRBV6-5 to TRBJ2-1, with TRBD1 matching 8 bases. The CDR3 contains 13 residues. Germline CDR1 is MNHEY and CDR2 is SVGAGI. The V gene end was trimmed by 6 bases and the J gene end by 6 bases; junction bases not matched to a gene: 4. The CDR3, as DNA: TGTGCCAGCAGGTCGACAGGGGTCAATGAGCAGTTCTTC. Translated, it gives CASRSTGVNEQFF.

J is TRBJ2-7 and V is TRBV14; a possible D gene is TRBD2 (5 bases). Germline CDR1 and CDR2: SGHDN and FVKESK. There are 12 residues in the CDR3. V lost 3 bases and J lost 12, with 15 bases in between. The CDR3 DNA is TGTGCCAGCAGCCAGAGCAGGCGGGTCTGGTACTTC. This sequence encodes CASSQSRRVWYF.

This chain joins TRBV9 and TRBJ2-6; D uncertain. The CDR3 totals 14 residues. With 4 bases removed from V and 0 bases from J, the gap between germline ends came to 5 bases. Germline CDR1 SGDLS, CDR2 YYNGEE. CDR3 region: CASSSDSGANVLTF. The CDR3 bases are TGTGCCAGCAGCTCAGACTCTGGGGCCAACGTCCTGACTTTC.

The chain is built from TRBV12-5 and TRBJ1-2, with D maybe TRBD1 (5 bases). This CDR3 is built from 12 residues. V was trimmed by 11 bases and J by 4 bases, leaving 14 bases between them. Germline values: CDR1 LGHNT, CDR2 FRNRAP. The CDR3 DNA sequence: TGTGCTGGGGCCAGGGATAGCTATGGCTACACCTTC. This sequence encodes CAGARDSYGYTF.

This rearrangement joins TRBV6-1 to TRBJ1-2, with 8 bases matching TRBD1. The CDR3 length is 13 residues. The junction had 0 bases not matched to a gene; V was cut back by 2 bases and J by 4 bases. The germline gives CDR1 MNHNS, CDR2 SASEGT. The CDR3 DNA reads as TGTGCCAGCAGTGAACAGGGGGCCTATGGCTACACCTTC. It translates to CASSEQGAYGYTF.

CDR3 residues: CASTWDRVNQPQHF. As DNA, the CDR3 is TGTGCCAGCACTTGGGACAGGGTCAATCAGCCCCAGCATTTT. The J gene is TRBJ1-5, the V gene TRBV6-5; 9 nucleotides align to TRBD1. Germline loops: CDR1 MNHEY, CDR2 SVGAGI. V lost 7 bases and J lost 3; bases outside the gene matches: 4. The CDR3 length is 14 residues.

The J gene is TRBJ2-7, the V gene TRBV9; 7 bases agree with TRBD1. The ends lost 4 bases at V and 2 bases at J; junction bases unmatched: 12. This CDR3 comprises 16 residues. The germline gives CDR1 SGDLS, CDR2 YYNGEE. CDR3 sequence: CASSPETGQSPYEQYF. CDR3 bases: TGTGCCAGCAGCCCCGAGACGGGACAGTCCCCCTACGAGCAGTACTTC. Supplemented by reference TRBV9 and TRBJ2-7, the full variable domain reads DSGVTQTPKHLITATGQRVTLRCSPRSGDLSVYWYQQSLDQGLQFLIQYYNGEERAKGNILERFSAQQFPDLHSELNLSSLELGDSALYFCASSPETGQSPYEQYFGPGTRLTVT.

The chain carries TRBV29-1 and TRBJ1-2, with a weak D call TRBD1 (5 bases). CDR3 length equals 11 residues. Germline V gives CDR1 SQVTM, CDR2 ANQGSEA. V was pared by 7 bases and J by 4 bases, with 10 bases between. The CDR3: CSGYGAYGYTF. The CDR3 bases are TGCAGCGGTTATGGGGCCTATGGCTACACCTTC.

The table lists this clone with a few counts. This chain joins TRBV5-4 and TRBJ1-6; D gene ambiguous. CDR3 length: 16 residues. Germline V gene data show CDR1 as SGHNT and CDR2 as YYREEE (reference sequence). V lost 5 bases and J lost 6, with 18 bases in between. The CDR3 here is CASSASGRTANSPLHF. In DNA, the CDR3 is TGTGCCAGCAGTGCGAGCGGACGGACGGCTAATTCACCCCTCCACTTT.

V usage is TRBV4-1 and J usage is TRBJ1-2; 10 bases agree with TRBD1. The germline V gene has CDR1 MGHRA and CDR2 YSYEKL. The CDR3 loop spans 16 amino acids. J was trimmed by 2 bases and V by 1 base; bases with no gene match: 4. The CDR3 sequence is CASSQVPGQGNYGYTF. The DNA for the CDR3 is TGCGCCAGCAGCCAAGTTCCGGGACAGGGGAACTATGGCTACACCTTC.

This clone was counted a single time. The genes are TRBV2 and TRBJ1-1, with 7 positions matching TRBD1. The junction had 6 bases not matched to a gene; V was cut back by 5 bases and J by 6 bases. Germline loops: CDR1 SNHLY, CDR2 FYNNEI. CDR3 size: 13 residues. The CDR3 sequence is CASSQQGWAEAFF. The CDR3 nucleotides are TGTGCCAGCAGTCAACAGGGGTGGGCTGAAGCTTTCTTT.

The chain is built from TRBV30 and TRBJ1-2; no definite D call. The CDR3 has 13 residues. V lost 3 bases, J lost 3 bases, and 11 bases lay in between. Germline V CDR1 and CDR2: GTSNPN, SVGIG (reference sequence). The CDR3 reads CAWSFGVDYGYTF. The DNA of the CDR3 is TGTGCCTGGAGCTTCGGGGTGGACTATGGCTACACCTTC.

The chain's CDR3 is CASSRARRQTNYGYTF. As DNA, the CDR3 is TGTGCCAGCAGTCGCGCCCGAAGACAGACTAACTATGGCTACACCTTC. The chain employs TRBV28 and TRBJ1-2; D may be TRBD1 (5 bases). Germline V gene lookup returns CDR1 MDHEN and CDR2 SYDVKM. The CDR3 extends over 16 amino acids. V was clipped by 5 bases and J by 0 bases, with 16 bases between them.

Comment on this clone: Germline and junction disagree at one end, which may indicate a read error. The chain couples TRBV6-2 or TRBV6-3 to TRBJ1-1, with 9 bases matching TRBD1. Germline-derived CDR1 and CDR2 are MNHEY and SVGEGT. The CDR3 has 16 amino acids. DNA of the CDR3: TGTGCCAGTAGTTCTACAGGGGGCCTCATGAACACTGAAGCTTTCTTT. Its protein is CASSSTGGLMNTEAFF.

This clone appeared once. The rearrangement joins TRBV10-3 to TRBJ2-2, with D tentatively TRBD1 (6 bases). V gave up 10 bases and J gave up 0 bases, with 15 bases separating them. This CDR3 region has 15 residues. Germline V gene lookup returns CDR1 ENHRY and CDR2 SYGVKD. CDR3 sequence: CATQGMHANTGELFF. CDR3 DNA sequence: TGTGCCACCCAGGGGATGCACGCGAACACCGGGGAGCTGTTTTTT.

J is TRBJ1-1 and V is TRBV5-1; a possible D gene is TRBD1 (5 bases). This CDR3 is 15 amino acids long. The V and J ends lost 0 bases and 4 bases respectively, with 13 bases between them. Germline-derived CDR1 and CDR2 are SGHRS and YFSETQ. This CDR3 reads CASSLAGGVATEAFF. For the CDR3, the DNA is TGCGCCAGCAGCTTGGCGGGAGGGGTGGCCACTGAAGCTTTCTTT.

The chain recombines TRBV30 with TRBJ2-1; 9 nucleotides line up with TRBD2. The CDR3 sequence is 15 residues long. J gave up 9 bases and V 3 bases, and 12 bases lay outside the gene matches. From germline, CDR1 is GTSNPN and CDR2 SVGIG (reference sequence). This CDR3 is CAWSHGVAGESEQFF. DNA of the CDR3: TGTGCCTGGAGCCACGGGGTAGCGGGGGAATCTGAGCAGTTCTTC.

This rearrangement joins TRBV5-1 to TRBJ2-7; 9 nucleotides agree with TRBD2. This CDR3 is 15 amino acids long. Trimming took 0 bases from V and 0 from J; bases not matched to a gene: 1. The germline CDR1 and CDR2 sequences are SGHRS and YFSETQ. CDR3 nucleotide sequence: TGCGCCAGCAGCTTGGTTAGCGGGAGCTCCTACGAGCAGTACTTC. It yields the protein CASSLVSGSSYEQYF.

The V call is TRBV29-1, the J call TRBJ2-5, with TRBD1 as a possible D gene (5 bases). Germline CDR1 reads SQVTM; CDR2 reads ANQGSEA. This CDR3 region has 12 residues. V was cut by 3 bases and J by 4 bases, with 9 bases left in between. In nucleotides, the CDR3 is TGCAGCGTTGAGGGCAGGGTAGAGACCCAGTACTTC. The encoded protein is CSVEGRVETQYF.

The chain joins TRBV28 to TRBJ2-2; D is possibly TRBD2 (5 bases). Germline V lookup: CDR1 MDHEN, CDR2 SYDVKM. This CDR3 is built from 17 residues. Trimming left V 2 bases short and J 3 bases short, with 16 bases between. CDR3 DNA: TGTGCCAGCAGTTTAAGTCCCTTTGGGAGTTACACCGGGGAGCTGTTTTTT. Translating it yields CASSLSPFGSYTGELFF.

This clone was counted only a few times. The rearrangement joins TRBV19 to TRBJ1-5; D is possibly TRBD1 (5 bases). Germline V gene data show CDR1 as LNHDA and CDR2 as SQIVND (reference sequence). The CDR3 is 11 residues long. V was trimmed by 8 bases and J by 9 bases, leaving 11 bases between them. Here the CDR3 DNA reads TGTGCCAGTGGCAGGAGGGGGCCCCAGCATTTT. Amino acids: CASGRRGPQHF.

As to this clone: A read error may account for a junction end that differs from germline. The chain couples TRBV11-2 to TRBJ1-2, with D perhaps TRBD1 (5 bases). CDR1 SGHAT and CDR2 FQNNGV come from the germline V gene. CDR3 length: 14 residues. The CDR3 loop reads CASSQQEGHYDYTF. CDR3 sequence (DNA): TGTGCCAGCAGTCAACAGGAGGGCCACTATGACTACACCTTC. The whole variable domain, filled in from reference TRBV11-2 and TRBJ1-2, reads EAGVAQSPRYKIIEKRQSVAFWCNPISGHATLYWYQQILGQGPKLLIQFQNNGVVDDSQLPKDRFSAERLKGVDSTLKIQPAKLEDSAVYLCASSQQEGHYDYTFGSGTRLTVV.

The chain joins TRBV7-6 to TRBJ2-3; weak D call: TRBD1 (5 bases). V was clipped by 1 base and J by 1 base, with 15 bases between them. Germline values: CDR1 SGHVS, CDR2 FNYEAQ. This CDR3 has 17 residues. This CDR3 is CASSLVPKGLGTDTQYF. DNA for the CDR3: TGTGCCAGCAGCTTAGTCCCCAAGGGGTTGGGCACAGATACGCAGTATTTT.

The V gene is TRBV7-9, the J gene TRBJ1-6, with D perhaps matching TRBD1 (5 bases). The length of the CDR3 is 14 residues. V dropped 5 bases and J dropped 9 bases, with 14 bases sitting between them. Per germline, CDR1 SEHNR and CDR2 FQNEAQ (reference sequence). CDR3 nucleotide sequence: TGTGCCAGCAGCCGTGGGGGGGAAGGTTCACCCCTCCACTTT. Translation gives CASSRGGEGSPLHF. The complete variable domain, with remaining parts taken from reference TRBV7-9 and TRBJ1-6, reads DTGVSQNPRHKITKRGQNVTFRCDPISEHNRLYWYRQTLGQGPEFLTYFQNEAQLEKSRLLSDRFSAERPKGSFSTLEIQRTEQGDSAMYLCASSRGGEGSPLHFGNGTRLTVT.

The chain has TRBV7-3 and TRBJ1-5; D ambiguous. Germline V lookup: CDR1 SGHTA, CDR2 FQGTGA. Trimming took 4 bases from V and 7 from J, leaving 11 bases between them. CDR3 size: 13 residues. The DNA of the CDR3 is TGTGCCAGCAGCTCAATCCCCCCACAGCCCCAGCATTTT. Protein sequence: CASSSIPPQPQHF.

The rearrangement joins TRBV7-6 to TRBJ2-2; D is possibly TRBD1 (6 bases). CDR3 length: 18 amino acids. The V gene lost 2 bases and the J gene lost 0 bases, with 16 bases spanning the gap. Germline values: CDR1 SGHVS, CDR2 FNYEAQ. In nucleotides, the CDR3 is TGTGCCAGCAGCTTACTCAGTCTGACAGGAGCGAACACCGGGGAGCTGTTTTTT. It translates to CASSLLSLTGANTGELFF.

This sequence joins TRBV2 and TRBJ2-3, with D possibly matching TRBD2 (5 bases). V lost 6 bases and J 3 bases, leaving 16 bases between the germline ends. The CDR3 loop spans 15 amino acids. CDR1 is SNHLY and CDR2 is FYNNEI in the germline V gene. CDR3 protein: CASSEGLVRTDTQYF. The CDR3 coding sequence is TGTGCCAGCAGCGAGGGCCTGGTAAGGACAGATACGCAGTATTTT.

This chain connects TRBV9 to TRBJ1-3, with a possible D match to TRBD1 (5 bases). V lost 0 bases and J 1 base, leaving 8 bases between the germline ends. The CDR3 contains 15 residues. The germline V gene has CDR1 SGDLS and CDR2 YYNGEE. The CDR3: CASSVGGASGNTIYF. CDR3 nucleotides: TGTGCCAGCAGCGTAGGCGGGGCTTCTGGAAACACCATATATTTT.

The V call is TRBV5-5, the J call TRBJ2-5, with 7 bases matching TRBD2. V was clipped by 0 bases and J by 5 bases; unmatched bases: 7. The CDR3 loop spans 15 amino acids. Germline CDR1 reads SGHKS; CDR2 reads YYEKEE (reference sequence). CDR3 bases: TGTGCCAGCAGCTTGGCCCAACTAGCGAGTGAGACCCAGTACTTC. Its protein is CASSLAQLASETQYF.